The rows below give T cell receptor beta chains drawn from one sample of a study of blood T cells in healthy people across ages. MiXCR was run by TCRdb on the 5' RACE reads, yielding one entry per CDR3 protein. The repertoire consists of 1.5 million to 2 million distinct CDR3 sequences, with around 42% occurring once and the leading ten covering 23%. The sequenced material came from blood. Receptors were obtained from a human donor in good health. The CDR3 runs from the conserved cysteine through the conserved F or W. D genes are given only for firm matches. The size field is filled for only some rows; it gives once, few, many or a size class.

CDR3 length	J gene	clone size	D gene	V gene	CDR3 protein	CDR3 DNA
16	TRBJ2-1	few	-	TRBV12-5	CASGKGWQGLFDEQFF	TGTGCTAGTGGGAAAGGATGGCAGGGGTTATTCGATGAGCAGTTCTTC
17	TRBJ1-5	few	-	TRBV7-2	CASSLALSRGRSQPQHF	TGTGCCAGCAGCTTAGCGCTGTCGAGGGGTCGGAGTCAGCCCCAGCATTTT
13	TRBJ2-5	few	-	TRBV20-1	CRVRSGSRETQYF	TGCAGGGTCAGATCAGGGTCGCGAGAGACCCAGTACTTC
14	TRBJ1-6	-	-	TRBV6-5	CASSYAGEGSPLHF	TGTGCCAGCAGTTACGCGGGGGAAGGTTCACCCCTCCACTTT
12	TRBJ2-5	few	TRBD1	TRBV29-1	CSVIQGEETQYF	TGCAGCGTCATACAGGGGGAAGAGACCCAGTACTTC
15	TRBJ2-1	once	TRBD2	TRBV7-2	CASTPYGLDVNEQFF	TGTGCCAGCACCCCTTACGGACTAGATGTCAATGAGCAGTTCTTC
13	TRBJ2-3	few	-	TRBV20-1	CSARDGGMVTQYF	TGCAGTGCTAGAGACGGGGGCATGGTTACGCAGTATTTT
16	TRBJ2-7	-	TRBD1	TRBV2	CASSAIDRGNPYEQYF	TGTGCCAGCAGTGCCATTGACAGGGGGAACCCCTACGAGCAGTACTTC
15	TRBJ2-7	few	TRBD2	TRBV5-1	CASSSTAGSSYEQYF	TGCGCCAGCAGCTCGACAGCGGGGAGCTCCTACGAGCAGTACTTC
15	TRBJ1-2	-	-	TRBV20-1	CSALGRDGANYGYTF	TGCAGTGCTTTGGGGAGGGACGGCGCTAACTATGGCTACACCTTC
16	TRBJ2-6	-	-	TRBV28	CASSFFQGAGANVLTF	TGTGCCAGCAGTTTTTTTCAGGGCGCTGGGGCCAACGTCCTGACTTTC
17	TRBJ1-1	-	-	TRBV12-3/TRBV12-4	CASSPMGLTDMNTEAFF	TGTGCCAGCAGTCCGATGGGTTTGACGGATATGAACACTGAAGCTTTCTTT
14	TRBJ1-2	once	-	TRBV9	CVSSVGSGDYGYTF	TGTGTCAGCAGCGTAGGCTCAGGGGACTATGGCTACACCTTC
16	TRBJ1-5	-	-	TRBV20-1	CSAREEGDGYNQPQHF	TGCAGTGCTAGAGAGGAAGGAGACGGTTACAATCAGCCCCAGCATTTT
16	TRBJ2-3	few	TRBD1	TRBV5-6	CASSGQGAMNTDTQYF	TGTGCCAGCAGCGGACAGGGGGCTATGAATACAGATACGCAGTATTTT
14	TRBJ1-1	-	-	TRBV12-3/TRBV12-4	CASRPSTGNTEAFF	TGTGCCAGCAGACCCTCGACAGGGAACACTGAAGCTTTCTTT
11	TRBJ2-5	-	-	TRBV7-9	CASTKAETQYF	TGTGCCAGCACCAAGGCAGAGACCCAGTACTTC
15	TRBJ1-2	-	-	TRBV6-5	CTSSSSSTDNYGYTF	TGTACCAGCAGTTCCTCGTCGACCGATAACTATGGCTACACCTTC
14	TRBJ2-1	few	-	TRBV20-1	CSARHGGTYNEQFF	TGCAGTGCTAGACACGGGGGCACCTACAATGAGCAGTTCTTC
17	TRBJ2-3	few	TRBD1	TRBV11-2	CASRSLDRGGLTDTQYF	TGTGCCAGCAGATCCCTAGACAGGGGCGGTCTCACAGATACGCAGTATTTT
14	TRBJ2-1	-	-	TRBV3-1	CASSQVPIRNEQFF	TGTGCCAGCAGCCAAGTACCAATAAGGAATGAGCAGTTCTTC
15	TRBJ1-2	-	-	TRBV21-1	CASSSRDRLFYGYTF	TGTGCCAGCAGCAGCCGGGACAGGCTATTCTATGGCTACACCTTC